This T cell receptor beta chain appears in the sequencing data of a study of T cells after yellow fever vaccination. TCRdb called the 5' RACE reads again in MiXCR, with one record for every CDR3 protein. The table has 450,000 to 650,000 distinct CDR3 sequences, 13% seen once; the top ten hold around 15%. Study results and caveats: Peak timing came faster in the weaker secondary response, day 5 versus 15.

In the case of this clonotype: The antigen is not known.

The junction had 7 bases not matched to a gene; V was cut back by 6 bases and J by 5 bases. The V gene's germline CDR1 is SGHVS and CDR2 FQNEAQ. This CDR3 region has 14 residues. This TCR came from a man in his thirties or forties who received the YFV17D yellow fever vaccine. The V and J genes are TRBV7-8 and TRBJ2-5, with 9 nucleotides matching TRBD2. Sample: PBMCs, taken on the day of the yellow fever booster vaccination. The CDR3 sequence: CASSSTSGWETQYF. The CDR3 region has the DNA TGTGCCAGCAGTTCGACTAGCGGCTGGGAGACCCAGTACTTC.